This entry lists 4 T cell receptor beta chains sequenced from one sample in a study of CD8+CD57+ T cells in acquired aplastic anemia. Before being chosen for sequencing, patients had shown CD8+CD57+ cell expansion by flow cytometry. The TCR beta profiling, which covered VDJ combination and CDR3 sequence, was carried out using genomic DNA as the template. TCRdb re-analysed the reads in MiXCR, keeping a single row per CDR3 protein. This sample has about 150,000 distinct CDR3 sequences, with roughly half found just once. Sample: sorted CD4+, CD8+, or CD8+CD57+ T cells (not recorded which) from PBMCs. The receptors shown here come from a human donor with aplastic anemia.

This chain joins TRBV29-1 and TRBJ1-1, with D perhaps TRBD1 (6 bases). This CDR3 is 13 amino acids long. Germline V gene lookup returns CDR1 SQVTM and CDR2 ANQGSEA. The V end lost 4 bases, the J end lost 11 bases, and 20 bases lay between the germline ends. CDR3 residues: CSVGGGGEEGAFF. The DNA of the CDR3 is TGCAGCGTTGGAGGGGGAGGAGAAGAGGGGGCTTTCTTT.

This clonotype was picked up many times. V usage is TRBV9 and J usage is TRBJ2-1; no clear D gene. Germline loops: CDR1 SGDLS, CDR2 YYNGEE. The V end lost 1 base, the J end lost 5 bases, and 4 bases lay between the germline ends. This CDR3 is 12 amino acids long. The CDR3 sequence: CASSVNNNEQFF. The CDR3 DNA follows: TGTGCCAGCAGCGTAAATAACAATGAGCAGTTCTTC.

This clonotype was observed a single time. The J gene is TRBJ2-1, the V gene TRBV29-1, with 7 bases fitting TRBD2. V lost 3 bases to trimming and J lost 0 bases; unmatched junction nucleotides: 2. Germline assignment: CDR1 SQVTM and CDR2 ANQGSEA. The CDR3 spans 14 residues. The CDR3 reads CSVESSGSYNEQFF. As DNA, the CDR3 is TGCAGCGTTGAGTCTAGCGGCTCCTACAATGAGCAGTTCTTC.

The CDR3 region is CASSGPSGGSKQFF. In DNA form, the CDR3 reads TGTGCCAGCAGTGGTCCTAGCGGGGGGAGTAAGCAGTTCTTC. The chain employs TRBV2 and TRBJ2-1, with 11 bases identical to TRBD2. CDR1 is SNHLY and CDR2 is FYNNEI in the germline V gene. Unmatched junction bases numbered 7, after V lost 4 bases and J lost 11 bases. The CDR3 is made up of 14 amino acids.